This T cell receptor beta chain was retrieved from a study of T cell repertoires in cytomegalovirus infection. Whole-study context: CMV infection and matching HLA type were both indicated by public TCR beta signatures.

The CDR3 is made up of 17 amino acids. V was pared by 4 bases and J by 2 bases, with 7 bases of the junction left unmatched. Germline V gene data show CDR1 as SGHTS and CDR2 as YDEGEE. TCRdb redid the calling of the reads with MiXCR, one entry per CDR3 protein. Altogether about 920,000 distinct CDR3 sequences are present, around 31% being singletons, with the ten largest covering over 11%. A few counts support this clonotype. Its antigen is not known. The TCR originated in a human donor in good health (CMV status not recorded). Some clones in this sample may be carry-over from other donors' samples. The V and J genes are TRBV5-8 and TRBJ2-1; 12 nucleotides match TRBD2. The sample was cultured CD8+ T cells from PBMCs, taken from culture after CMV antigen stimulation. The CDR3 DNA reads TGTGCCAGCAGCAGTAGGGCTAGCGGGGGGGCCTACAATGAGCAGTTCTTC. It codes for CASSSRASGGAYNEQFF.